Listed below are T cell receptor beta chains from one sample, sequenced in a study of neurological immune-mediated disorders. TCRdb passed the 5' RACE reads through MiXCR, listing each CDR3 protein once. The sample carries 50,000 or so distinct CDR3 sequences, less than 4% recorded once. The specimen was PBMCs. These receptor sequences come from a man in his sixties with multiple sclerosis. Each CDR3 is given with its conserved first and last residue. Each record gives: CDR3 length, V gene, clone size, D gene, J gene, CDR3 DNA, CDR3 protein. A D gene is named only where the DNA matches it firmly. For some rows the clone size is stated as once, few or many, or as a class when expanded; others skip it.

cdr3_length: 13
v_call: TRBV12-3/TRBV12-4
clone_size: many
d_call: NA
j_call: TRBJ2-5
cdr3_nt: TGTGCCAGCACCCCGGGCCCAGAAGAGACCCAGTACTTC
cdr3_aa: CASTPGPEETQYF

cdr3_length: 13
v_call: TRBV18
clone_size: few
d_call: NA
j_call: TRBJ2-1
cdr3_nt: TGTGCCAGCTTACCAATTCCCGGGAATGAGCAGTTCTTC
cdr3_aa: CASLPIPGNEQFF

cdr3_length: 13
v_call: TRBV15
clone_size: many
d_call: NA
j_call: TRBJ2-5
cdr3_nt: TGTGCCACGGAGCCGGGCCGGGGGGAGACCCAGTACTTC
cdr3_aa: CATEPGRGETQYF

cdr3_length: 14
v_call: TRBV5-4
clone_size: NA
d_call: NA
j_call: TRBJ2-3
cdr3_nt: TGTGCCAGCAGCTTGGTAGTTGGCGCAGATACGCAGTATTTT
cdr3_aa: CASSLVVGADTQYF

cdr3_length: 16
v_call: TRBV27
clone_size: many
d_call: NA
j_call: TRBJ2-6
cdr3_nt: TGTGCCAGCAGTTTATCCACAGTAGCTGGGGCCAACGTCCTGACTTTC
cdr3_aa: CASSLSTVAGANVLTF

cdr3_length: 15
v_call: TRBV11-2
clone_size: many
d_call: NA
j_call: TRBJ2-3
cdr3_nt: TGTGCCAGCACCCAAGGAGGAAGGGGAGCAGATACGCAGTATTTT
cdr3_aa: CASTQGGRGADTQYF

cdr3_length: 17
v_call: TRBV20-1
clone_size: NA
d_call: NA
j_call: TRBJ2-6
cdr3_nt: TGCAGTGCTAGAGGGGCGGGGTCGGGCACTGGGGCCATCGTCCTGACTTTC
cdr3_aa: CSARGAGSGTGAIVLTF

cdr3_length: 12
v_call: TRBV7-3
clone_size: many
d_call: NA
j_call: TRBJ2-2
cdr3_nt: TGTGCCAGCAGCCCATTTACCGGGGAGCTGTTTTTT
cdr3_aa: CASSPFTGELFF

cdr3_length: 17
v_call: TRBV4-1
clone_size: many
d_call: NA
j_call: TRBJ1-1
cdr3_nt: TGCGCCAGCAGCCCGACTTTATCAGGGACGAGAGGAACTGAAGCTTTCTTT
cdr3_aa: CASSPTLSGTRGTEAFF

cdr3_length: 14
v_call: TRBV27
clone_size: many
d_call: TRBD2
j_call: TRBJ2-2
cdr3_nt: TGTGCCAGCAGTCCAGCGGGAGACACCGGGGAGCTGTTTTTT
cdr3_aa: CASSPAGDTGELFF

cdr3_length: 14
v_call: TRBV12-3/TRBV12-4
clone_size: many
d_call: NA
j_call: TRBJ1-5
cdr3_nt: TGTGCCAGCAGTAGCAGTTATAGCAATCAGCCCCAGCATTTT
cdr3_aa: CASSSSYSNQPQHF

cdr3_length: 13
v_call: TRBV5-6
clone_size: many
d_call: NA
j_call: TRBJ1-2
cdr3_nt: TGTGCCAGCAGATTTACAGGGCAAGTCGGCTACACCTTC
cdr3_aa: CASRFTGQVGYTF

cdr3_length: 14
v_call: TRBV10-3
clone_size: many
d_call: NA
j_call: TRBJ1-2
cdr3_nt: TGTGCCACCCACCAGGGTTTTGGGAACTATGGCTACACCTTC
cdr3_aa: CATHQGFGNYGYTF

cdr3_length: 17
v_call: TRBV12-3/TRBV12-4
clone_size: many
d_call: TRBD1
j_call: TRBJ1-6
cdr3_nt: TGTGCCAGCAGAAACACCGGGACAGGCAACACAAATTCACCCCTCCACTTT
cdr3_aa: CASRNTGTGNTNSPLHF

cdr3_length: 14
v_call: TRBV5-1
clone_size: many
d_call: TRBD2
j_call: TRBJ2-3
cdr3_nt: TGCGCCAGCAGCGAGCGGGGGGCGGGCGATACGCAGTATTTT
cdr3_aa: CASSERGAGDTQYF

cdr3_length: 16
v_call: TRBV3-1
clone_size: many
d_call: NA
j_call: TRBJ1-2
cdr3_nt: TGTGCCAGCAGCCAAGATCAGGGGACGGTGGGATATGGCTACACCTTC
cdr3_aa: CASSQDQGTVGYGYTF

cdr3_length: 15
v_call: TRBV7-2
clone_size: NA
d_call: NA
j_call: TRBJ2-5
cdr3_nt: TGTGCCAGCACTTTAGGCGGGAACAGTAAAGAGACCCAGTACTTC
cdr3_aa: CASTLGGNSKETQYF

cdr3_length: 13
v_call: TRBV9
clone_size: many
d_call: NA
j_call: TRBJ1-2
cdr3_nt: TGTGCCAGCAGCGTCGGGGAGGGACATGGCTACACCTTC
cdr3_aa: CASSVGEGHGYTF

cdr3_length: 14
v_call: TRBV20-1
clone_size: many
d_call: NA
j_call: TRBJ1-2
cdr3_nt: TGCAGTCTGACTAGGTTGCAGGGCCTAAAGGGCTACACCTTC
cdr3_aa: CSLTRLQGLKGYTF

cdr3_length: 12
v_call: TRBV20-1
clone_size: many
d_call: NA
j_call: TRBJ1-5
cdr3_nt: TGCAGTGCTAGAGCACGCGGGGGGCCCCAGCATTTT
cdr3_aa: CSARARGGPQHF

cdr3_length: 12
v_call: TRBV6-1
clone_size: few
d_call: NA
j_call: TRBJ2-7
cdr3_nt: TGTGCCAGCAGTGAGACTTTTTACGAGCAGTACTTC
cdr3_aa: CASSETFYEQYF

cdr3_length: 14
v_call: TRBV5-6
clone_size: many
d_call: NA
j_call: TRBJ1-1
cdr3_nt: TGTGCCAGCAGCTTGTTCAGGTCGGACACTGAAGCTTTCTTT
cdr3_aa: CASSLFRSDTEAFF

cdr3_length: 15
v_call: TRBV20-1
clone_size: many
d_call: NA
j_call: TRBJ2-7
cdr3_nt: TGCAGTGCACTTAAAAGGGCAGGGACCAGGGACGAGCAGTACTTC
cdr3_aa: CSALKRAGTRDEQYF

cdr3_length: 16
v_call: TRBV20-1
clone_size: NA
d_call: TRBD2
j_call: TRBJ2-3
cdr3_nt: TGCAGTGCTGACGGGACTAGCGGGGACATCACAGATACGCAGTATTTT
cdr3_aa: CSADGTSGDITDTQYF

cdr3_length: 12
v_call: TRBV29-1
clone_size: many
d_call: TRBD1
j_call: TRBJ2-1
cdr3_nt: TGCAGCGTAGACAGGGGCTACAATGAGCAGTTCTTC
cdr3_aa: CSVDRGYNEQFF

cdr3_length: 15
v_call: TRBV7-9
clone_size: NA
d_call: NA
j_call: TRBJ1-1
cdr3_nt: TGTGCCAGCAGCGATTCTTGGACAGCGAACACTGAAGCTTTCTTT
cdr3_aa: CASSDSWTANTEAFF

cdr3_length: 14
v_call: TRBV12-3/TRBV12-4
clone_size: many
d_call: NA
j_call: TRBJ2-7
cdr3_nt: TGTGCCAGCAGTTTTTGGGGAGACTATTACGAGCAGTACTTC
cdr3_aa: CASSFWGDYYEQYF

cdr3_length: 12
v_call: TRBV5-6
clone_size: many
d_call: NA
j_call: TRBJ1-2
cdr3_nt: TGTGCCAGCAGCTACTACAGCGATGGCTACACCTTC
cdr3_aa: CASSYYSDGYTF

cdr3_length: 15
v_call: TRBV19
clone_size: NA
d_call: NA
j_call: TRBJ2-6
cdr3_nt: TGTGCCAGTAGTATGTCACACTCTGGGGCCAAAGTCCTGACTTTC
cdr3_aa: CASSMSHSGAKVLTF